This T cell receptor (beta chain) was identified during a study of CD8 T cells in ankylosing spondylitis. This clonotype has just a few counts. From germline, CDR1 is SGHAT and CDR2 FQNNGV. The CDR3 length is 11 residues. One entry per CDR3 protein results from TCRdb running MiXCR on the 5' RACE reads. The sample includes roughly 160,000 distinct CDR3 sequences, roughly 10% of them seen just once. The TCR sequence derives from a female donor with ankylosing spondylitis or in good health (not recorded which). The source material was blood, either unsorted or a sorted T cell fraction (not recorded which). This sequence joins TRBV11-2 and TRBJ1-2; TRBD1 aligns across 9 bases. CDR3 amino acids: CACRDRAGYTF. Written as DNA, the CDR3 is TGTGCTTGCCGGGACAGGGCTGGCTACACCTTC.